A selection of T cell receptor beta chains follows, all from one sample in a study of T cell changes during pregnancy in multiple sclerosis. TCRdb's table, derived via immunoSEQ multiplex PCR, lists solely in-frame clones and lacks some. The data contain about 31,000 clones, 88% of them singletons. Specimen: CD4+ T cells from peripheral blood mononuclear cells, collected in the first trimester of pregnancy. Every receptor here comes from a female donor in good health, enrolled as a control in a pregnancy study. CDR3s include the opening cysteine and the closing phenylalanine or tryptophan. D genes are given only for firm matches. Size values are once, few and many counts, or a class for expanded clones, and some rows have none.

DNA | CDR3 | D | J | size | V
TGTGCCATCAGTGAGTCCGGAGCGGGTACGCAGTATTTT | CAISESGAGTQYF | . | TRBJ2-3 | . | TRBV10-3
TGTGCCATCAGTGGCCCCGGGACAGGGGTCCACGAGCAGTACTTC | CAISGPGTGVHEQYF | TRBD1 | TRBJ2-7 | . | TRBV10-3
TGTGCCAGTAGTATTGGCTTCTCCGATACGCAGTATTTT | CASSIGFSDTQYF | . | TRBJ2-3 | once | TRBV19
TGTGCCAGCACTCCCTTAGCGGCCTACGAGCAGTACTTC | CASTPLAAYEQYF | . | TRBJ2-7 | . | TRBV7-9
TGTGCCAGCAGCGTAATAGGGGCCAACGTCCTGACTTTC | CASSVIGANVLTF | . | TRBJ2-6 | . | TRBV5-4
TGTGCCAGCAGCCAAGATCGGGACAGGGCTTATAATTCACCCCTCCACTTT | CASSQDRDRAYNSPLHF | TRBD1 | TRBJ1-6 | few | TRBV4-2
TGTGCCAGTAGTATAGGAGCTACCGGGGAGCTGTTTTTT | CASSIGATGELFF | . | TRBJ2-2 | . | TRBV19
TGTGCCACCAGCAGAGATCCCTCAGGGTATAATTCACCCCTCCACTTT | CATSRDPSGYNSPLHF | . | TRBJ1-6 | . | TRBV15
TGTGCCAGTTCTCGACACGAGGGGGTTAACACTGAAGCTTTCTTT | CASSRHEGVNTEAFF | . | TRBJ1-1 | . | TRBV6-1
TGTGCCAGCAGCTTGGCGTCTTACAGATCAAGCTCCTACGAGCAGTACTTC | CASSLASYRSSSYEQYF | . | TRBJ2-7 | . | TRBV5-4
TGCGCCAGCAGCTTGGCCCCGGGACAGGGGCCCCCCGAGCAGTACTTC | CASSLAPGQGPPEQYF | TRBD1 | TRBJ2-7 | . | TRBV5-1
TGTGCCAGCACGGGACATAACATGAACACTGAAGCTTTCTTT | CASTGHNMNTEAFF | . | TRBJ1-1 | few | TRBV14
TGTGCCAGCAGCCAGGCGGCTCGCAGGGCCTACAATGAGCAGTTCTTC | CASSQAARRAYNEQFF | . | TRBJ2-1 | . | TRBV5-4
TGTGCCAGCAGCCACCGGACTAGCGGGGGCACAGATACGCAGTATTTT | CASSHRTSGGTDTQYF | TRBD2 | TRBJ2-3 | . | TRBV2
TGCGCCAGCAGCATAACTAGCTTCGAACCGCAGTATTTT | CASSITSFEPQYF | . | TRBJ2-3 | . | TRBV5-1
TGTGCCATCAGTGGGACAGGGGAAGGGTACGAGCAGTACTTC | CAISGTGEGYEQYF | TRBD1 | TRBJ2-7 | . | TRBV10-3